The 2 T cell receptor beta chains reported below all come from one sample, sequenced in a study of T cell responses to AZD1222 COVID-19 vaccine. Profiled with immunoSEQ multiplex PCR; TCRdb holds only in-frame clones, not every one. The sample lists 100,000 to 150,000 clones, 70% to 90% seen once, with about 1.4% in the top ten. Sequences were derived from peripheral blood, sampled on day 0 of AZD1222 vaccination. The receptors were sampled from an adult in good health.

V and J are TRBV4-3 and TRBJ2-1; no definite D call. V was trimmed by 1 base and J by 3 bases, leaving 16 bases between them. The V gene's germline CDR1 is LGHNA and CDR2 YSLEER. There are 17 residues in the CDR3. The CDR3: CASSQGRNPTIYNEQFF. The CDR3 nucleotides are TGCGCCAGCAGCCAAGGTCGTAATCCTACGATCTACAATGAGCAGTTCTTC.

This clone showed up just once. The rearrangement links TRBV29-1 to TRBJ1-2; 10 bases match TRBD1. The V and J ends lost 7 bases and 8 bases, in that order; junction bases with no gene match: 4. This CDR3 has 11 amino acids. Germline V CDR1 and CDR2: SQVTM, ANQGSEA. The DNA for the CDR3 is TGCAGCGGGAGACAGGGGGCCGGCTACACCTTC. Translation: CSGRQGAGYTF. The entire variable domain, with the rest obtained from reference TRBV29-1 and TRBJ1-2, is as follows: SAVISQKPSRDICQRGTSLTIQCQVDSQVTMMFWYRQQPGQSLTLIATANQGSEATYESGFVIDKFPISRPNLTFSTLTVSNMSPEDSSIYLCSGRQGAGYTFGSGTRLTVV.